Shown below are 25 T cell receptor beta chains from a single sample sequenced in a study of T cell changes during pregnancy in multiple sclerosis. Repertoires were generated with immunoSEQ multiplex PCR, while TCRdb's copy carries only in-frame clones and drops some. The sample has 50,000 to 55,000 clones; 92% are singletons. The sequenced sample was CD4+ T cells from peripheral blood mononuclear cells, obtained after pregnancy. These receptors were taken from a female donor with multiple sclerosis, enrolled in a pregnancy study.

The chain recombines TRBV7-6 with TRBJ2-7; no reliable D call. Trimming cost V 5 bases and J 3 bases, with 8 bases left between them. The CDR3 has 12 amino acids. CDR1 is SGHVS, CDR2 FNYEAQ, per germline. The CDR3 sequence: CASSPLVYEQYF. The CDR3 region has the DNA TGTGCCAGCAGCCCCCTAGTCTACGAGCAGTACTTC.

The gene calls are TRBV5-4 and TRBJ2-7, with D possibly matching TRBD1 (6 bases). V was cut by 2 bases and J by 3 bases, with 9 bases left in between. CDR3 length: 13 residues. CDR1 and CDR2 (germline): SGHNT, YYREEE (reference sequence). The CDR3 spells CASSFRGFYEQYF. CDR3 nucleotides: TGTGCCAGCAGCTTCAGGGGTTTCTACGAGCAGTACTTC.

This clone was picked up a small number of times. This rearrangement joins TRBV7-2 to TRBJ2-1; TRBD2 matches at 7 bases. The germline CDR1 and CDR2 sequences are SGHTA and FQGNSA. The J segment lost 8 bases and the V segment lost 3 bases, leaving 4 bases of the junction unmatched. The CDR3 is 13 residues long. The CDR3 is CASSFGAGYEQFF. As DNA, the CDR3 is TGTGCCAGCAGCTTCGGAGCGGGATATGAGCAGTTCTTC. The complete variable domain, with remaining parts taken from reference TRBV7-2 and TRBJ2-1, reads GAGVSQSPSNKVTEKGKDVELRCDPISGHTALYWYRQSLGQGLEFLIYFQGNSAPDKSGLPSDRFSAERTGGSVSTLTIQRTQQEDSAVYLCASSFGAGYEQFFGPGTRLTVL.

V gene TRBV7-6 combines with J gene TRBJ2-4; 8 bases match TRBD1. V trimming: 5 bases; J trimming: 7 bases; junction bases outside the gene matches: 7. CDR3 length: 14 residues. Per germline, CDR1 SGHVS and CDR2 FNYEAQ. This CDR3 reads CASSETTGANIQYF. The CDR3 coding sequence is TGTGCCAGCAGCGAGACGACAGGGGCGAACATTCAGTACTTC.

The chain recombines TRBV7-6 with TRBJ2-7, with D possibly matching TRBD2 (6 bases). Per germline, CDR1 SGHVS and CDR2 FNYEAQ. There are 16 residues in the CDR3. V lost 1 base and J lost 3, with 16 bases in between. The CDR3 DNA reads as TGTGCCAGCAGCTTAGTCGGGGGAGACCCGGGCTACGAGCAGTACTTC. Its protein is CASSLVGGDPGYEQYF.

The chain joins TRBV5-1 to TRBJ1-4; maybe TRBD1 (6 bases). V lost 5 bases, J lost 8 bases, and 19 bases lay in between. The CDR3 totals 15 residues. CDR1 is SGHRS and CDR2 is YFSETQ in the germline V gene. This chain's CDR3 is CASRLTGSLGEKLFF. Here the CDR3 DNA reads TGCGCCAGCAGACTTACAGGGAGTTTGGGGGAAAAACTGTTTTTT.

The chain recombines TRBV4-2 with TRBJ2-4; 7 positions agree with TRBD2. Germline assignment: CDR1 LGHNA and CDR2 YNFKEQ. This CDR3 region has 15 residues. V trimming: 2 bases; J trimming: 1 base; junction bases outside the gene matches: 2. In DNA form, the CDR3 reads TGTGCCAGCAGCCAACCCGGGAGGGCCAAAAACATTCAGTACTTC. The encoded protein is CASSQPGRAKNIQYF.

This clone has only a few counts. J is TRBJ2-7 and V is TRBV7-9; D ambiguous. Germline CDR1 and CDR2: SEHNR and FQNEAQ (reference sequence). The CDR3 extends over 12 amino acids. V gave up 5 bases and J gave up 6 bases, with 11 bases separating them. CDR3 residues: CASSPQVREQYF. DNA for the CDR3: TGTGCCAGCAGCCCTCAGGTTCGCGAGCAGTACTTC. Using reference TRBV7-9 and TRBJ2-7 for the parts outside the CDR3, the full variable domain is DTGVSQNPRHKITKRGQNVTFRCDPISEHNRLYWYRQTLGQGPEFLTYFQNEAQLEKSRLLSDRFSAERPKGSFSTLEIQRTEQGDSAMYLCASSPQVREQYFGPGTRLTVT.

J is TRBJ2-7 and V is TRBV7-2; a weak D match, TRBD2 (5 bases). Looked up from germline, CDR1 is SGHTA and CDR2 is FQGNSA. The CDR3 contains 15 residues. V lost 2 bases and J 2 bases, leaving 13 bases between the germline ends. This CDR3 reads CASSLKILGPYEQYF. The CDR3 region has the DNA TGTGCCAGCAGCTTAAAAATACTAGGGCCCTACGAGCAGTACTTC.

The V call is TRBV28, the J call TRBJ2-7; 12 bases match TRBD2. The CDR3 sequence is 16 residues long. Losses at the gene ends were 4 bases for V and 2 bases for J; bases not matched to a gene: 6. CDR1 and CDR2 (germline): MDHEN, SYDVKM. The CDR3 sequence is CASSSPTSGSPYEQYF. DNA of the CDR3: TGTGCCAGCAGTTCCCCGACTAGCGGGAGCCCCTACGAGCAGTACTTC.

The gene calls are TRBV18 and TRBJ1-2, with TRBD1 as a possible D gene (5 bases). V was clipped by 2 bases and J by 5 bases, with 15 bases between them. This CDR3 spans 15 amino acids. The germline CDR1 and CDR2 sequences are KGHSH and LQKENI. CDR3 protein: CASSPSTVPRYGYTF. The CDR3 DNA sequence: TGTGCCAGCTCACCATCGACAGTCCCTCGGTATGGCTACACCTTC.

The rearrangement links TRBV28 to TRBJ1-2; the D gene is possibly TRBD1 (5 bases). The CDR3 is 13 amino acids. V lost 1 base, J lost 10 bases, and 13 bases lay in between. The germline gives CDR1 MDHEN, CDR2 SYDVKM. Written as DNA, the CDR3 is TGTGCCAGCAGTTTATCCCAGGGTATCGACTACACCTTC. Its protein product is CASSLSQGIDYTF.

The V call is TRBV30, the J call TRBJ2-2, with 7 bases that match TRBD2. CDR1 GTSNPN and CDR2 SVGIG come from the germline V gene (reference sequence). The CDR3 sequence is 16 residues long. The V and J ends lost 3 bases and 1 base, in that order; junction bases with no gene match: 8. CDR3 DNA: TGTGCCTGGAGATCTCGGGGGGTTAAGAACACCGGGGAGCTGTTTTTT. It is translated as CAWRSRGVKNTGELFF.

The chain links TRBV5-1 to TRBJ2-1; weak D call: TRBD2 (5 bases). The CDR3 runs 13 residues. CDR1 is SGHRS and CDR2 is YFSETQ in the germline V gene. With 3 bases removed from V and 8 bases from J, the gap between germline ends came to 12 bases. CDR3 in DNA: TGCGCCAGCAGCTCGACTAACTTCGATGAGCAGTTCTTC. Its protein product is CASSSTNFDEQFF.

The chain couples TRBV28 to TRBJ1-2, with D perhaps TRBD1 (6 bases). Germline CDR1 and CDR2: MDHEN and SYDVKM. The CDR3 loop spans 14 amino acids. The V gene lost 6 bases and the J gene lost 2 bases, with 13 bases spanning the gap. The CDR3 DNA reads as TGTGCCAGCAGCCCACAGGGCCGGAACTATGGCTACACCTTC. Translated, it gives CASSPQGRNYGYTF.

The chain couples TRBV19 to TRBJ1-3; 10 bases map to TRBD1. Trimming took 4 bases from V and 2 from J; bases not matched to a gene: 2. The germline V gene has CDR1 LNHDA and CDR2 SQIVND (reference sequence). The CDR3 contains 15 residues. The CDR3: CASSNGQGAGNTIYF. For the CDR3, the DNA is TGTGCCAGTAGTAATGGACAGGGGGCTGGAAACACCATATATTTT.

This rearrangement joins TRBV10-3 to TRBJ2-3, with D possibly being TRBD1 (5 bases). Trimming removed 2 bases from V and 2 bases from J, with 8 bases in between. This CDR3 spans 14 amino acids. The germline CDR1 and CDR2 sequences are ENHRY and SYGVKD. The CDR3 protein is CAISEQGVTDTQYF. The CDR3 region has the DNA TGTGCCATCAGTGAGCAAGGGGTCACAGATACGCAGTATTTT.

This chain links TRBV15 with TRBJ2-5; D not resolved. Germline CDR1 LNHNV, CDR2 YYDKDF (reference sequence). The V end was cut by 1 base, the J end by 1 base, with 10 bases between. This CDR3 spans 15 amino acids. The CDR3 DNA sequence: TGTGCCACCAGCAGAGCCATAGCCTCCCAAGAGACCCAGTACTTC. As protein: CATSRAIASQETQYF.

This chain joins TRBV21-1 and TRBJ2-2; no DNA check was done on the table's D call, TRBD2. TRBV21-1 is an annotated pseudogene. CDR3 size: 18 residues. The CDR3 reads CASSSTGLAGGPGGELFF. As DNA, the CDR3 is TGTGCCAGCAGCTCAACGGGACTAGCGGGAGGGCCTGGCGGGGAGCTGTTTTTT.

This clone was recorded only once. The chain has TRBV28 and TRBJ2-3; weak D call: TRBD1 (7 bases). Germline V gives CDR1 MDHEN, CDR2 SYDVKM. CDR3 length: 16 residues. Trimming took 6 bases from V and 6 from J, leaving 22 bases between them. CDR3 in amino acids: CASSSGGTVSIDTQYF. The CDR3 nucleotides are TGTGCCAGCAGCTCAGGGGGGACAGTGTCAATTGATACGCAGTATTTT.

This chain joins TRBV13 and TRBJ2-7; 14 bases fit TRBD2. CDR3 length: 16 amino acids. Germline V lookup: CDR1 PRHDT, CDR2 FYEKMQ (reference sequence). J gave up 5 bases and V 5 bases, and 8 bases lay outside the gene matches. The chain's CDR3 is CASSLSGTSGRDEQYF. In DNA form, the CDR3 reads TGTGCCAGCAGCCTCTCTGGGACTAGCGGGAGAGACGAGCAGTACTTC.

The chain links TRBV12-5 to TRBJ2-3; TRBD1 agrees at 10 bases. V trimming: 0 bases; J trimming: 4 bases; junction bases outside the gene matches: 10. Germline lookup yields CDR1 LGHNT and CDR2 FRNRAP. The CDR3 spans 18 residues. This CDR3 is CASGLVLGDRGSSDTQYF. The CDR3 DNA follows: TGTGCTAGTGGTTTGGTACTCGGGGACAGGGGTTCTTCAGATACGCAGTATTTT.

This clone was counted once. The chain is built from TRBV5-1 and TRBJ1-1; unclear D gene. This CDR3 spans 13 amino acids. V lost 4 bases and J lost 0, with 7 bases in between. CDR1 and CDR2 (germline): SGHRS, YFSETQ. The CDR3 reads CASSPRVNTEAFF. CDR3 bases: TGCGCCAGCAGCCCCCGGGTGAACACTGAAGCTTTCTTT.

CDR3 nucleotide sequence: TGCGCCAGCAGCTTCTACCTATCCCCAAACCAGGGGGTTCCTTTCTACGAGCAGTACTTC. This encodes CASSFYLSPNQGVPFYEQYF. The J gene is TRBJ2-7, the V gene TRBV5-1; the match to TRBD1 covers 7 bases. The J segment lost 3 bases and the V segment lost 2 bases, leaving 23 bases of the junction unmatched. The CDR3 covers 20 residues. Germline V gene data show CDR1 as SGHRS and CDR2 as YFSETQ. The full variable domain, with the rest looked up from reference TRBV5-1 and TRBJ2-7, is KAGVTQTPRYLIKTRGQQVTLSCSPISGHRSVSWYQQTPGQGLQFLFEYFSETQRNKGNFPGRFSGRQFSNSRSEMNVSTLELGDSALYLCASSFYLSPNQGVPFYEQYFGPGTRLTVT.

The gene calls are TRBV5-1 and TRBJ1-2; 9 nucleotides line up with TRBD1. J lost 8 bases, V lost 4 bases, and 6 bases had no gene match. The V gene's germline CDR1 is SGHRS and CDR2 YFSETQ. The CDR3 has 13 amino acids. The CDR3, as DNA: TGCGCCAGCAGCCCGACAGGGGGAGAGGGCTACACCTTC. Protein: CASSPTGGEGYTF.